This T cell receptor (beta chain) is drawn from a study of T cell repertoires in cytomegalovirus infection. Study-level background: Public signatures in TCR beta pointed to CMV infection and matching HLA type.

CDR3 size: 16 residues. The germline V gene has CDR1 SGHAT and CDR2 FQNNGV. Unmatched junction bases numbered 8, after V lost 7 bases and J lost 3 bases. MiXCR, applied by TCRdb to the reads, yields one record per CDR3 protein. The sample carries around 110,000 distinct CDR3 sequences, around 10% recorded once. Whole-study results and caveats: In two of eight donors, the top clonotype was HLA-C-restricted CMV-specific. Totalled public TCR beta family frequency picked out people who carried CMV plus the relevant HLA.

This clonotype was detected many times. As yet, its antigen is unknown. What was sequenced was PBMCs, sequenced either directly or after in vitro stimulation (not recorded which). This TCR came from a human donor in good health (CMV status not recorded). Some clones in this sample may be carry-over from other donors' samples. The chain links TRBV11-2 to TRBJ2-2, with 10 nucleotides matching TRBD2. This chain's CDR3 is CASTVAGGPDTGELFF. The CDR3 bases are TGTGCCAGCACGGTAGCGGGAGGACCGGACACCGGGGAGCTGTTTTTT.